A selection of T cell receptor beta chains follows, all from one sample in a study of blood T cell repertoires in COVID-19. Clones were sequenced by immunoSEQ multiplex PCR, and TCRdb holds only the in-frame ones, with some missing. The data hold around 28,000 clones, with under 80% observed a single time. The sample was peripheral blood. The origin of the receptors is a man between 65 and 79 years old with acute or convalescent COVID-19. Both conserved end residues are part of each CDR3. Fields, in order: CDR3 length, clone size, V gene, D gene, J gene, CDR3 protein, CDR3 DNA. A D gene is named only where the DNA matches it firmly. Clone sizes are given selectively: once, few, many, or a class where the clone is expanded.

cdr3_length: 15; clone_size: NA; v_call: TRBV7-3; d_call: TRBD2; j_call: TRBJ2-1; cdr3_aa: CASSAGLAGAGEQFF; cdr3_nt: TGTGCCAGCAGCGCGGGACTAGCGGGAGCTGGGGAGCAGTTCTTC
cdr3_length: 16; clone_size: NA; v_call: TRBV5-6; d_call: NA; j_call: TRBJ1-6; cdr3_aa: CASSTTGHGESSPLHF; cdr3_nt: TGTGCCAGCAGCACAACAGGACACGGAGAGAGTTCACCCCTCCACTTT
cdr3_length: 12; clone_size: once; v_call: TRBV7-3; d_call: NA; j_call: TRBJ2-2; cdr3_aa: CASSPGGGELFF; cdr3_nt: TGTGCCAGCAGCCCCGGGGGCGGGGAGCTGTTTTTT
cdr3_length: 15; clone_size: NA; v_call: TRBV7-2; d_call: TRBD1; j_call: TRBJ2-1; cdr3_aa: CASRGGQGFYNEQFF; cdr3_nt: TGTGCCAGCAGGGGAGGACAGGGTTTTTACAATGAGCAGTTCTTC
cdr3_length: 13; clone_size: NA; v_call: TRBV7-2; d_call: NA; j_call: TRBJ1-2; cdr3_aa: CASSLVRGDGYTF; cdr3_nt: TGTGCCAGCAGCTTAGTTAGAGGTGATGGCTACACCTTC
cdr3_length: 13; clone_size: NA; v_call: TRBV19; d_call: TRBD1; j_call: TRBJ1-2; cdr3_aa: CASRGQANYGYTF; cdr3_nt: TGTGCCAGTAGAGGACAGGCGAACTATGGCTACACCTTC
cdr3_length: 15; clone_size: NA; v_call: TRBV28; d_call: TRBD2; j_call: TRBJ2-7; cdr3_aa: CASSSRGGGFYEQYF; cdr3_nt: TGTGCCAGCAGTTCGCGGGGGGGAGGCTTCTACGAGCAGTACTTC
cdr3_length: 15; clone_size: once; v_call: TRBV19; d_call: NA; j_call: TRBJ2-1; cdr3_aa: CASSIRETEYNEQFF; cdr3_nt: TGTGCCAGTAGTATAAGGGAGACGGAGTACAATGAGCAGTTCTTC
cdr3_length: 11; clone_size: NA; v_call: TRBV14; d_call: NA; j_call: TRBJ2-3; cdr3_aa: CASSQDEFKYF; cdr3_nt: TGTGCCAGCAGCCAAGATGAGTTTAAATATTTT
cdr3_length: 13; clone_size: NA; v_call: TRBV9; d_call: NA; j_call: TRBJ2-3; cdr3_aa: CASSVVRADTQYF; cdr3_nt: TGTGCCAGCAGCGTAGTGAGGGCAGATACGCAGTATTTT
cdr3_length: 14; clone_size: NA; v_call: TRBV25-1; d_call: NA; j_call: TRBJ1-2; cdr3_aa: CASISGYGLSGYTF; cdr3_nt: TGTGCCAGTATTAGCGGTTATGGATTGTCGGGCTACACCTTC
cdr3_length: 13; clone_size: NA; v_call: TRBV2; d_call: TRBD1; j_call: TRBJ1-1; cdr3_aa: CASTGQANTEAFF; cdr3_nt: TGTGCCAGCACAGGACAGGCGAACACTGAAGCTTTCTTT
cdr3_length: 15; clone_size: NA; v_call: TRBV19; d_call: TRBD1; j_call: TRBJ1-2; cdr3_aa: CASSLTGTGTYGYTF; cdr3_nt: TGTGCCAGTAGTCTAACCGGGACAGGGACCTATGGCTACACCTTC
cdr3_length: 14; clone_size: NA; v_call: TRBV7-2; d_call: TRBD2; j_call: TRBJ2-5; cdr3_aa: CASSKTSGQETQYF; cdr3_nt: TGTGCCAGCAGCAAGACTAGCGGGCAAGAGACCCAGTACTTC
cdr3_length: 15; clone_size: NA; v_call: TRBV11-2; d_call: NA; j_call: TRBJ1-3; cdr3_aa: CASSLQGQLGNTIYF; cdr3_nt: TGTGCCAGCAGCCTTCAGGGACAACTGGGAAACACCATATATTTT
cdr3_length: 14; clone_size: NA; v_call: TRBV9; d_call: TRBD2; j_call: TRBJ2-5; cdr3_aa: CASSPWAGEETQYF; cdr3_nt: TGTGCCAGCTCCCCCTGGGCGGGAGAAGAGACCCAGTACTTC